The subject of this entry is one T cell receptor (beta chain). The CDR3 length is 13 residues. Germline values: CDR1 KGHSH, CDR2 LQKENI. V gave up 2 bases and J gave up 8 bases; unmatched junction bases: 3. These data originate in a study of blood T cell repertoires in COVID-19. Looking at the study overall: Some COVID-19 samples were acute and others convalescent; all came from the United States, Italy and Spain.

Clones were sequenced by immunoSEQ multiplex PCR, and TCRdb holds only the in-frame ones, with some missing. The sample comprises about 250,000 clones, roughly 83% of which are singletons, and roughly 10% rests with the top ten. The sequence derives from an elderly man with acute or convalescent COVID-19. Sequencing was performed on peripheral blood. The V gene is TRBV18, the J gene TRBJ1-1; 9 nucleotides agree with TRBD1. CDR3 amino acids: CASSPGTGREAFF. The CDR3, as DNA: TGTGCCAGCTCACCAGGGACAGGGAGGGAAGCTTTCTTT.